One sample yielded the 9 T cell receptor beta chains listed below, sequenced in a study of chemoradiotherapy in HPV16-positive cancers (dated 2022 in TCRdb). The library was built by means of the immunoSEQ multiplex PCR assay. The clones in this table, taken by TCRdb from immuneACCESS, are in-frame only. Not every clone is retained; where verified, under half of the shortfall comes from an unresolved V gene, and the cause of the rest is unknown. The sample includes about 25,000 clones, with more than 90% observed a single time. The top ten clones comprise 22% of the sample. Specimen: blood, collected from a patient who underwent chemoradiotherapy. These receptors were collected from a human donor with HPV-associated anogenital cancer.

The chain couples TRBV28 to TRBJ2-5; 11 nucleotides match TRBD2. The germline gives CDR1 MDHEN, CDR2 SYDVKM. The CDR3 has 15 residues. Unmatched junction bases numbered 6, after V lost 6 bases and J lost 3 bases. The CDR3 region has the DNA TGTGCCAGCAGAATAGCGGGGGGGCCTGAAGAGACCCAGTACTTC. It codes for CASRIAGGPEETQYF.

The chain carries TRBV28 and TRBJ2-7, with 9 positions matching TRBD1. Germline CDR1 reads MDHEN; CDR2 reads SYDVKM. J was trimmed by 4 bases and V by 3 bases; bases with no gene match: 7. CDR3 length: 15 amino acids. The CDR3 sequence is CASSFAGQGLYEQYF. The CDR3 nucleotides read TGTGCCAGCAGTTTCGCGGGACAGGGTTTATACGAGCAGTACTTC.

The chain uses TRBV7-2 and TRBJ1-3; D is possibly TRBD1 (5 bases). The CDR3 covers 16 residues. Germline lookup yields CDR1 SGHTA and CDR2 FQGNSA. The V end lost 1 base, the J end lost 4 bases, and 14 bases lay between the germline ends. DNA of the CDR3: TGTGCCAGCAGCTTAGAAGCCACAGGATCGGGAAACACCATATATTTT. Protein sequence: CASSLEATGSGNTIYF.

The genes are TRBV4-1 and TRBJ2-7; TRBD2 matches at 10 bases. Germline lookup yields CDR1 MGHRA and CDR2 YSYEKL. This CDR3 has 14 amino acids. Unmatched junction bases numbered 6, after V lost 4 bases and J lost 6 bases. The CDR3 region is CASSPSGGVAEQYF. CDR3 coding DNA: TGCGCCAGCAGCCCCAGCGGGGGGGTAGCCGAGCAGTACTTC.

The DNA of the CDR3 is TGTGCCAGCTCAGGGGGGTACACTGAAGCTTTCTTT. Its translation is CASSGGYTEAFF. The chain uses TRBV18 and TRBJ1-1; maybe TRBD1 (5 bases). The CDR3 is 12 amino acids. The germline gives CDR1 KGHSH, CDR2 LQKENI. The V gene lost 5 bases and the J gene lost 3 bases, with 7 bases spanning the gap.

The rearrangement links TRBV30 to TRBJ1-2; D might be TRBD1 (5 bases). The CDR3 is 12 residues long. Trimming stripped 5 bases from V and 2 bases from J, with 9 bases between. CDR1 is GTSNPN, CDR2 SVGIG, per germline (reference sequence). The CDR3 is CAWDRLNYGYTF. CDR3 nucleotide sequence: TGTGCCTGGGACAGACTGAACTATGGCTACACCTTC. Full variable domain (rest looked up from reference TRBV30 and TRBJ1-2): SQTIHQWPATLVQPVGSPLSLECTVEGTSNPNLYWYRQAAGRGLQLLFYSVGIGQISSEVPQNLSASRPQDRQFILSSKKLLLSDSGFYLCAWDRLNYGYTFGSGTRLTVV.

J is TRBJ2-2 and V is TRBV4-3; D possibly matches TRBD1 or TRBD2 (6 bases each). This CDR3 has 17 residues. Between the trimmed V and J ends, which lost 8 bases and 2 bases, there was a span of 21 bases. CDR1 LGHNA and CDR2 YSLEER come from the germline V gene. The CDR3 region has the DNA TGCGCCAGCGGCACGTTTTACGGGGGCGGAAACACCGGGGAGCTGTTTTTT. This gives the protein CASGTFYGGGNTGELFF.

This rearrangement joins TRBV18 to TRBJ1-1, with 7 bases identical to TRBD1. Germline-derived CDR1 and CDR2 are KGHSH and LQKENI. The CDR3 extends over 16 amino acids. Germline trimming cut 4 bases from V and 4 bases from J; bases unmatched to any gene: 12. The CDR3 spells CASSQLTGQVGTEAFF. DNA of the CDR3: TGTGCCAGCTCACAACTGACAGGGCAGGTTGGCACTGAAGCTTTCTTT.

This sequence joins TRBV6-6 and TRBJ2-3, with unresolved D. Germline CDR1 and CDR2: MNHNY and SVGAGI (reference sequence). There are 14 residues in the CDR3. Trimming shortened V by 3 bases and J by 0 bases, and 7 bases separated the two germline ends. CDR3 residues: CASSYYSSTDTQYF. CDR3 DNA sequence: TGTGCCAGCAGTTATTACAGCAGCACAGATACGCAGTATTTT.